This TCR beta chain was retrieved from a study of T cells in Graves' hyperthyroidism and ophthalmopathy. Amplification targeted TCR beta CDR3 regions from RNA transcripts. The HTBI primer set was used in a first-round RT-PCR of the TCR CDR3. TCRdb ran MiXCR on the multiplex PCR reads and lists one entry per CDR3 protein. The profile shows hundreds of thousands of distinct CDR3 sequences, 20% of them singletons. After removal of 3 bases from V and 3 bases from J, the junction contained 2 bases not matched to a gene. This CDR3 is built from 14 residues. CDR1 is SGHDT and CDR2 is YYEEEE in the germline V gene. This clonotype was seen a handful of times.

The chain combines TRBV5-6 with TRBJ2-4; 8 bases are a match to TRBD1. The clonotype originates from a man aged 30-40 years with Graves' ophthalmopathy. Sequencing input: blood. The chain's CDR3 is CASSYGQGKNIQYF. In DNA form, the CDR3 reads TGTGCCAGCAGCTACGGACAGGGCAAAAACATTCAGTACTTC.